A single sample is the source of the 16 T cell receptor beta chains below, sequenced in a study of Ad26.COV2.S vaccination and SARS-CoV-2 variants. Generated by immunoSEQ multiplex PCR, the TCRdb table keeps only in-frame clones and is missing some. The table lists about 680,000 clones, roughly 90% of them singletons, with approximately 1.5% in the top ten. As for treatment: over 15 received Ad26.COV2.S at low or high dose, single or two shots; about 5 received placebo; per-sample allocation not given. The samples were gathered on day 63 after the first injection of vaccine or placebo. The input for sequencing was peripheral blood, taken in a trial of Ad26.COV2.S vaccine versus placebo. The origin of the receptors is a person aged 18-65 years who received the Ad26.COV2.S COVID-19 vaccine or a placebo.

This clone was seen more than once but under ten times. The genes are TRBV5-6 and TRBJ1-1, with no clear D. V lost 4 bases and J 0 bases, leaving 7 bases between the germline ends. CDR3 length equals 13 residues. The V gene's germline CDR1 is SGHDT and CDR2 YYEEEE. This CDR3 is CASSRNLNTEAFF. DNA of the CDR3: TGTGCCAGCAGCCGAAACCTGAACACTGAAGCTTTCTTT.

This clone was observed a handful of times. The chain has TRBV5-1 and TRBJ1-2; the D is unclear. Trimming shortened V by 0 bases and J by 3 bases, and 9 bases separated the two germline ends. Per the germline V gene, CDR1 is SGHRS and CDR2 is YFSETQ. This CDR3 is 14 amino acids long. CDR3 nucleotide sequence: TGCGCCAGCAGCTTGGCTGGCAGCTACTATGGCTACACCTTC. Its protein product is CASSLAGSYYGYTF.

V and J are TRBV29-1 and TRBJ2-6; unclear D gene. The V gene's germline CDR1 is SQVTM and CDR2 ANQGSEA. Trimming pared 3 bases from V and 2 bases from J, leaving 5 bases between. The length of the CDR3 is 13 residues. CDR3 sequence (DNA): TGCAGCGTTGAGCAGACTGGGGCCAACGTCCTGACTTTC. Protein sequence: CSVEQTGANVLTF.

The V and J genes are TRBV5-1 and TRBJ1-1; D call uncertain. CDR1 is SGHRS and CDR2 is YFSETQ in the germline V gene. The CDR3 sequence is 15 residues long. Trimming took 0 bases from V and 2 from J, leaving 11 bases between them. CDR3 nucleotide sequence: TGCGCCAGCAGCTTGGCGGTCAGTACTAACACTGAAGCTTTCTTT. It specifies CASSLAVSTNTEAFF.

This chain connects TRBV19 to TRBJ2-3, with D possibly being TRBD1 (6 bases). The CDR3 totals 15 residues. The V gene's germline CDR1 is LNHDA and CDR2 SQIVND (reference sequence). V was shortened by 9 bases and J by 3 bases, with 19 bases between the two germline ends. The CDR3 is CARTLRAGVTDTQYF. DNA for the CDR3: TGTGCCAGGACCCTTAGGGCAGGGGTGACAGATACGCAGTATTTT. Full variable domain (outside the CDR3, taken from reference TRBV19 and TRBJ2-3): DGGITQSPKYLFRKEGQNVTLSCEQNLNHDAMYWYRQDPGQGLRLIYYSQIVNDFQKGDIAEGYSVSREKKESFPLTVTSAQKNPTAFYLCARTLRAGVTDTQYFGPGTRLTVL.

The chain uses TRBV6-5 and TRBJ2-3, with unresolved D. CDR1 and CDR2 from the germline V gene are MNHEY and SVGAGI. Trimming removed 2 bases at V and 0 bases at J, with 3 bases between. The CDR3 consists of 13 residues. CDR3 DNA: TGTGCCAGCAGTTACGGTAGCACAGATACGCAGTATTTT. Translated: CASSYGSTDTQYF.

The chain has TRBV6-5 and TRBJ2-7, with TRBD2 matching over 14 bases. With 7 bases clipped from V and 6 bases from J, the junction kept 8 bases outside the gene matches. The CDR3 is 15 amino acids. Germline CDR1 MNHEY, CDR2 SVGAGI. CDR3 in DNA: TGTGCCAGCAACCACGGGACTAGCGGGAGCGGCGAGCAGTACTTC. This translates into CASNHGTSGSGEQYF.

The CDR3 is CASSEDANYGYTF. In nucleotides, the CDR3 is TGTGCCAGCAGTGAGGATGCTAACTATGGCTACACCTTC. The V gene is TRBV25-1, the J gene TRBJ1-2; D is unresolved. CDR1 MGHDK and CDR2 SYGVNS come from the germline V gene. This CDR3 region has 13 residues. The V end was cut by 3 bases, the J end by 0 bases, with 5 bases between.

The CDR3 sequence is CASSQVPGQGARRADTQYF. The CDR3 region has the DNA TGTGCCAGCAGCCAAGTCCCGGGACAGGGGGCACGACGCGCAGATACGCAGTATTTT. The V call is TRBV4-2, the J call TRBJ2-3; 12 positions match TRBD1. The V gene end was trimmed by 1 base and the J gene end by 4 bases; junction bases not matched to a gene: 12. Germline loops: CDR1 LGHNA, CDR2 YNFKEQ. CDR3 length equals 19 residues.

This clone was seen just once. The chain carries TRBV7-2 and TRBJ1-1; 8 bases map to TRBD1. Trimming took 6 bases from V and 8 from J; bases not matched to a gene: 8. Germline assignment: CDR1 SGHTA and CDR2 FQGNSA. The CDR3 loop spans 13 amino acids. For the CDR3, the DNA is TGTGCCAGCAGGGCGACTCAGGGGGCCGAAGCTTTCTTT. Residues: CASRATQGAEAFF.

This chain connects TRBV2 to TRBJ1-2; D not certain. There are 13 residues in the CDR3. Trimming took off 4 bases at V and 0 bases at J, with 6 bases between the two ends. Germline assignment: CDR1 SNHLY and CDR2 FYNNEI. The CDR3 sequence is CASSVQPNYGYTF. The DNA of the CDR3 is TGTGCCAGCAGTGTCCAGCCTAACTATGGCTACACCTTC.

The rearrangement links TRBV5-1 to TRBJ1-6, with D possibly being TRBD1 (5 bases). With 0 bases removed from V and 10 bases from J, the gap between germline ends came to 14 bases. The CDR3 covers 15 residues. CDR1 is SGHRS, CDR2 YFSETQ, per germline. The CDR3 here is CASSLAEGPGSPLHF. The CDR3 DNA follows: TGCGCCAGCAGCTTGGCCGAGGGGCCTGGGTCACCCCTCCACTTT.

The V call is TRBV5-4, the J call TRBJ1-1, with D tentatively TRBD1 (5 bases). This CDR3 contains 14 residues. Trimming shortened V by 5 bases and J by 1 base, and 12 bases separated the two germline ends. Germline CDR1 is SGHNT and CDR2 is YYREEE (reference sequence). CDR3: CASRAGSANTEAFF. Written as DNA, the CDR3 is TGTGCCAGCAGGGCAGGGTCGGCGAACACTGAAGCTTTCTTT.

This clone was recorded once. The CDR3 DNA follows: TGTGCCAGCAGTTACGGTCGAAGGACTGAAGCTTTCTTT. Its translation: CASSYGRRTEAFF. This chain links TRBV6-5 with TRBJ1-1; D not certain. The germline CDR1 and CDR2 sequences are MNHEY and SVGAGI. The length of the CDR3 is 13 residues. V was trimmed by 2 bases and J by 5 bases, leaving 9 bases between them.

This chain connects TRBV29-1 to TRBJ1-5, with D maybe TRBD1 (5 bases). The V end was cut by 4 bases, the J end by 0 bases, with 7 bases between. Germline V gene lookup returns CDR1 SQVTM and CDR2 ANQGSEA. The CDR3 covers 13 residues. The CDR3 here is CSVGGDSNQPQHF. The DNA for the CDR3 is TGCAGCGTTGGGGGGGATAGCAATCAGCCCCAGCATTTT.

V gene TRBV6-2 or TRBV6-3 combines with J gene TRBJ2-7; possibly TRBD2 for D (6 bases). V was pared by 5 bases and J by 5 bases, with 13 bases between. This CDR3 comprises 13 residues. Per the germline V gene, CDR1 is MNHEY and CDR2 is SVGEGT. This CDR3 is CASSLTSPNEQYF. In DNA, the CDR3 is TGTGCCAGCAGTCTGACTAGTCCCAACGAGCAGTACTTC.